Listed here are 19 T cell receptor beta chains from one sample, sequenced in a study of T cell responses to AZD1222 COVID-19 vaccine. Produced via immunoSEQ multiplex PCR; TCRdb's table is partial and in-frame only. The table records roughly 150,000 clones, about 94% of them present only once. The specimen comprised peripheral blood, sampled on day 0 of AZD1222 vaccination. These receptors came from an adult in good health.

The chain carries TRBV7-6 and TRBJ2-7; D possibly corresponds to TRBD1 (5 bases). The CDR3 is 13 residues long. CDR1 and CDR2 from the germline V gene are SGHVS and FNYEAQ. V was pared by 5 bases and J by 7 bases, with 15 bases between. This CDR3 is CASSPRAGWEQYF. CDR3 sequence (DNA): TGTGCCAGCAGCCCCCGAGCAGGGTGGGAGCAGTACTTC.

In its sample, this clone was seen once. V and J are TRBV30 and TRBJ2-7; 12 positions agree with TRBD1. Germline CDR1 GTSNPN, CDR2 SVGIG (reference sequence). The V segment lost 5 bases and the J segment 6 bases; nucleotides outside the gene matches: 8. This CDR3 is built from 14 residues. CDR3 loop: CAWGPGTGGSEQYF. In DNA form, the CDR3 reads TGTGCCTGGGGCCCCGGGACAGGGGGCTCCGAGCAGTACTTC.

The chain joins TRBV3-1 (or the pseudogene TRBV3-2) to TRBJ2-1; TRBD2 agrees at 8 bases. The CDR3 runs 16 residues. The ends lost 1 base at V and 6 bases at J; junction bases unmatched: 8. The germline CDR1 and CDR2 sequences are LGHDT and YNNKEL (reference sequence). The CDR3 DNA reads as TGTGCCAGCAGCCAAGTCTTGAGACTAGCGCCCAATGAGCAGTTCTTC. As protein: CASSQVLRLAPNEQFF.

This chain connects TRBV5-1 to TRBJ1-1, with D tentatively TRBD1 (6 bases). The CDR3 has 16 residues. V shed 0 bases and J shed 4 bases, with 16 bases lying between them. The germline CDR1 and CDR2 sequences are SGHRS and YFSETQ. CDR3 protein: CASSLANAGVATEAFF. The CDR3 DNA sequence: TGCGCCAGCAGCTTGGCGAATGCAGGGGTGGCCACTGAAGCTTTCTTT.

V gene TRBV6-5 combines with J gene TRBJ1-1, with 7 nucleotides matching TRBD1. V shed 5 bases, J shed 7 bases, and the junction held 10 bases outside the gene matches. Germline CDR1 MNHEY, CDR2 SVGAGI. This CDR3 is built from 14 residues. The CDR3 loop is CASSLRQGAIEAFF. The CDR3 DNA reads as TGTGCCAGCAGTCTCAGACAGGGCGCGATTGAAGCTTTCTTT.

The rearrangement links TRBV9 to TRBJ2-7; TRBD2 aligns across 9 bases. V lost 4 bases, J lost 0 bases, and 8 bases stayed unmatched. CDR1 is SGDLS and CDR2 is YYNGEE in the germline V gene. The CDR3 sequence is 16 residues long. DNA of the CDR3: TGTGCCAGCAGCCTTGGGATGGGACTAGCCTCCTACGAGCAGTACTTC. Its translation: CASSLGMGLASYEQYF.

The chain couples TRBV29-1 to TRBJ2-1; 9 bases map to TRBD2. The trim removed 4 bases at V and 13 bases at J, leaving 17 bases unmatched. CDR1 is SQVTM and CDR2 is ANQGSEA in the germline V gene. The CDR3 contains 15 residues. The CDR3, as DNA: TGCAGCGTTGCCTCCTTAGGTCTAGCGGGAAAGTTTCAGTTCTTC. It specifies CSVASLGLAGKFQFF.

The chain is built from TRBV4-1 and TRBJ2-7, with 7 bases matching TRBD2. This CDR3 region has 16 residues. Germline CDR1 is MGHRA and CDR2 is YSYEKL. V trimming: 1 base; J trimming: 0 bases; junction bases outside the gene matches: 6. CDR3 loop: CASSQGWASGSYEQYF. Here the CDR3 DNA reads TGCGCCAGCAGCCAAGGGTGGGCTAGCGGCTCCTACGAGCAGTACTTC.

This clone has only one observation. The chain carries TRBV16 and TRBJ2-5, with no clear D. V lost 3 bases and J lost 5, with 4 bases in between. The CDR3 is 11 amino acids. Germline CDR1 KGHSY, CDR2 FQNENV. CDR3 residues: CASSQAETQYF. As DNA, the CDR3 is TGTGCCAGCAGCCAGGCGGAGACCCAGTACTTC.

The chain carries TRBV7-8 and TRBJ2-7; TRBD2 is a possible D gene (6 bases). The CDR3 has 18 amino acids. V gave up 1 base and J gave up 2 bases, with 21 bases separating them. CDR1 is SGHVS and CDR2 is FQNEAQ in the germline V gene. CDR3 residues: CASSLGRGGHRSTYEQYF. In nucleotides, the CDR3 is TGTGCCAGCAGCTTAGGGCGGGGTGGGCACAGGTCGACCTACGAGCAGTACTTC.

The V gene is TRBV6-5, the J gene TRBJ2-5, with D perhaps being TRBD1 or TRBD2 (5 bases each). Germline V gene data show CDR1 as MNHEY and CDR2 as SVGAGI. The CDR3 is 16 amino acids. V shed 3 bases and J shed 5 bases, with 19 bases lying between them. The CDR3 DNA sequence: TGTGCCAGCAGTTATACGCTAGGGACCAATAGGGAGACCCAGTACTTC. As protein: CASSYTLGTNRETQYF.

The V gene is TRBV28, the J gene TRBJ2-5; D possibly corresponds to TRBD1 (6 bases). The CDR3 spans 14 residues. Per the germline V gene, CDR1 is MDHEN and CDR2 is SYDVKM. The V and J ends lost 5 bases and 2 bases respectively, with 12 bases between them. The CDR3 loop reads CASSTAGAQETQYF. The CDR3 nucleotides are TGTGCCAGCAGTACAGCAGGGGCTCAAGAGACCCAGTACTTC.

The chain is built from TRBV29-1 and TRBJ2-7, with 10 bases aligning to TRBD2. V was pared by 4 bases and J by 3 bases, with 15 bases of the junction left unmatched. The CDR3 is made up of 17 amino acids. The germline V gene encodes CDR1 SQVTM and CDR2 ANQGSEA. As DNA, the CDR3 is TGCAGCGTTGCCCACCGAGGGACTAGCGTCGGAATCTACGAGCAGTACTTC. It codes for CSVAHRGTSVGIYEQYF.

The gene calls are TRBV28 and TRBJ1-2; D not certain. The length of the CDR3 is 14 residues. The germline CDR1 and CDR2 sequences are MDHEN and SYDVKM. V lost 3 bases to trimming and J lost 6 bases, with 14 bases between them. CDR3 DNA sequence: TGTGCCAGCAGTTTGAGGGCCAGGACTAATGGCTACACCTTC. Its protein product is CASSLRARTNGYTF.

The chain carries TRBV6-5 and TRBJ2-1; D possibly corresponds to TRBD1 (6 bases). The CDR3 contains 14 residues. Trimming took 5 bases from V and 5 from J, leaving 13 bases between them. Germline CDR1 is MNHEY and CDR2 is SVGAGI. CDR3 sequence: CASSRPGGNNEQFF. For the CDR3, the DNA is TGTGCCAGCAGTCGCCCTGGGGGCAACAATGAGCAGTTCTTC.

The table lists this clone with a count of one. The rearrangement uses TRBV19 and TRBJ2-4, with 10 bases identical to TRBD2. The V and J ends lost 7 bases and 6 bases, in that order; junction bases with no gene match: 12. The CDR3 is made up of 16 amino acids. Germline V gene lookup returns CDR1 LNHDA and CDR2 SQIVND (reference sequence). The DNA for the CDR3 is TGTGCCAGTAATTCACTAGCGGGAACCTCGAGAAACATTCAGTACTTC. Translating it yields CASNSLAGTSRNIQYF.

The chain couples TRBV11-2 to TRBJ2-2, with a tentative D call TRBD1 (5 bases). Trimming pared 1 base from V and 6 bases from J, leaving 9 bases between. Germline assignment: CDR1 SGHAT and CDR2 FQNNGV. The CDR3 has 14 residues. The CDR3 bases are TGTGCCAGCAGCTTAGTGACAGAGCCCGGGGAGCTGTTTTTT. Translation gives CASSLVTEPGELFF.

CDR3 sequence: CASSVIVGTSTDTQYF. DNA for the CDR3: TGTGCCAGCAGCGTAATTGTAGGAACTAGCACAGATACGCAGTATTTT. The V call is TRBV9, the J call TRBJ2-3; the D is unclear. CDR3 length: 16 amino acids. The germline CDR1 and CDR2 sequences are SGDLS and YYNGEE. The V gene lost 1 base and the J gene lost 0 bases, with 12 bases spanning the gap.

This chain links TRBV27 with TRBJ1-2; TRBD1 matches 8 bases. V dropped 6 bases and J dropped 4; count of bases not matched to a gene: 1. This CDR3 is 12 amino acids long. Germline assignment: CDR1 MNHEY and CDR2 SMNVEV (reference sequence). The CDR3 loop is CASRDRVYGYTF. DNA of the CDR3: TGTGCCAGCAGGGACAGGGTCTATGGCTACACCTTC.